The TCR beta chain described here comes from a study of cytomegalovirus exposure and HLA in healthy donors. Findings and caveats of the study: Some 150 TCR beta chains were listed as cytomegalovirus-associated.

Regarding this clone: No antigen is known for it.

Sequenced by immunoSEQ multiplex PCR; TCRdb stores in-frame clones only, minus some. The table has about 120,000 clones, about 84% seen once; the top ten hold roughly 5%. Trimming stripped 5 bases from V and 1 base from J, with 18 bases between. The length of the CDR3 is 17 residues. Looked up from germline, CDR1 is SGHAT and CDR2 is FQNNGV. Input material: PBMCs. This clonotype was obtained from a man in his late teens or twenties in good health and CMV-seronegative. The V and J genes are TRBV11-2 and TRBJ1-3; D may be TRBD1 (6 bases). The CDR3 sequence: CASSPTRGLGSGNTIYF. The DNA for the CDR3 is TGTGCCAGCAGCCCCACGAGGGGGTTAGGGTCTGGAAACACCATATATTTT.